The source of this TCR beta chain is a study of response to subunit inactivated influenza vaccine. Study conclusions and caveats: Authors suggested seasonal influenza vaccinations each recruit few new T cells.

CDR1 and CDR2 (germline): KGHSH, LQKENI. J was trimmed by 2 bases and V by 3 bases; bases with no gene match: 7. The CDR3 runs 17 residues. From the RT-PCR reads, TCRdb called clonotypes with MiXCR, one entry per CDR3 protein. Found here are roughly 180,000 distinct CDR3 sequences, 7.5% to 10% of them singletons; the top ten hold approximately 11%. This clonotype came up once. Its antigen is unidentified. This sequence joins TRBV18 and TRBJ2-1, with 10 bases matching TRBD1. The specimen comprised non-naive T cells sorted from PBMCs, sampled on the day of vaccination. The clonotype originates from a man aged 50 to 59 who received an inactivated influenza vaccine. The CDR3 protein is CASSPPTGTGAYNEQFF. CDR3 in DNA: TGTGCCAGCTCACCTCCAACCGGGACAGGGGCCTACAATGAGCAGTTCTTC. Using reference TRBV18 and TRBJ2-1 for the parts outside the CDR3, the full variable domain is NAGVMQNPRHLVRRRGQEARLRCSPMKGHSHVYWYRQLPEEGLKFMVYLQKENIIDESGMPKERFSAEFPKEGPSILRIQQVVRGDSAAYFCASSPPTGTGAYNEQFFGPGTRLTVL.